The rows below give T cell receptor beta chains drawn from one sample of a study of response to subunit inactivated influenza vaccine. A single record per CDR3 protein comes from TCRdb applying MiXCR to the RT-PCR reads. The sample includes 500,000 to 550,000 distinct CDR3 sequences, approximately 22% of them seen just once. These data are also associated with another study on T cells expressing NK-cell markers.

The sample here was CD4+ T cells sorted from PBMCs, taken roughly 12 days after vaccination. The origin of the receptors is a man aged 50-60 years who received an inactivated influenza vaccine. The CDR3 runs from the conserved cysteine through the conserved F or W. Fields, in order: V gene, J gene, clone size, D gene, CDR3 length, CDR3 protein, CDR3 DNA. D genes are given only for firm matches. Clone size is shown for a subset of rows, as once, few, many or a class of expanded clone.

V gene: TRBV20-1
J gene: TRBJ2-5
clone size: -
D gene: -
CDR3 length: 13
CDR3 protein: CSAQVGGTETQYF
CDR3 DNA: TGCAGTGCTCAGGTTGGGGGGACTGAGACCCAGTACTTC

V gene: TRBV5-5
J gene: TRBJ2-3
clone size: few
D gene: -
CDR3 length: 17
CDR3 protein: CASSGGFGRGSGDTQYF
CDR3 DNA: TGTGCCAGCAGCGGAGGGTTCGGAAGAGGAAGCGGAGATACGCAGTATTTT

V gene: TRBV4-1
J gene: TRBJ1-5
clone size: -
D gene: -
CDR3 length: 16
CDR3 protein: CASSQIGGRNNQPQHF
CDR3 DNA: TGCGCCAGCAGCCAAATTGGGGGAAGGAACAATCAGCCCCAGCATTTT

V gene: TRBV7-9
J gene: TRBJ2-3
clone size: -
D gene: -
CDR3 length: 14
CDR3 protein: CASSLAGASDTQYF
CDR3 DNA: TGTGCCAGCAGCTTAGCGGGGGCGTCGGATACGCAGTATTTT

V gene: TRBV25-1
J gene: TRBJ2-3
clone size: -
D gene: -
CDR3 length: 13
CDR3 protein: CASSDAGTDTQYF
CDR3 DNA: TGTGCCAGCAGTGATGCAGGCACAGATACGCAGTATTTT

V gene: TRBV12-3/TRBV12-4
J gene: TRBJ2-7
clone size: few
D gene: TRBD2
CDR3 length: 15
CDR3 protein: CASRHGLAGEVEQYF
CDR3 DNA: TGTGCCAGCCGACATGGACTAGCGGGGGAGGTCGAGCAGTACTTC

V gene: TRBV10-3
J gene: TRBJ2-1
clone size: -
D gene: TRBD2
CDR3 length: 18
CDR3 protein: CAISESGSTSGSSNEQFF
CDR3 DNA: TGTGCCATCAGTGAGTCGGGCTCTACTAGCGGGAGTAGCAATGAGCAGTTCTTC

V gene: TRBV28
J gene: TRBJ1-5
clone size: -
D gene: -
CDR3 length: 12
CDR3 protein: CASHNSYQPQHF
CDR3 DNA: TGTGCCAGTCATAACAGTTATCAGCCCCAGCATTTT

V gene: TRBV5-5
J gene: TRBJ1-1
clone size: -
D gene: -
CDR3 length: 15
CDR3 protein: CASSFGPKGGTEAFF
CDR3 DNA: TGTGCCAGCAGCTTTGGACCCAAAGGGGGCACTGAAGCTTTCTTT

V gene: TRBV11-2
J gene: TRBJ2-3
clone size: few
D gene: -
CDR3 length: 13
CDR3 protein: CASSSLRRDTQYF
CDR3 DNA: TGTGCCAGCAGCTCCCTCAGGAGAGATACGCAGTATTTT

V gene: TRBV10-3
J gene: TRBJ1-5
clone size: -
D gene: -
CDR3 length: 13
CDR3 protein: CATIPGAGQPQHF
CDR3 DNA: TGTGCCACGATACCAGGGGCAGGGCAGCCCCAGCATTTT

V gene: TRBV10-3
J gene: TRBJ1-1
clone size: -
D gene: -
CDR3 length: 14
CDR3 protein: CAISELSGSTEAFF
CDR3 DNA: TGTGCCATCAGTGAGCTGTCAGGGAGCACTGAAGCTTTCTTT

V gene: TRBV4-1
J gene: TRBJ2-2
clone size: few
D gene: -
CDR3 length: 16
CDR3 protein: CASSPTGYQRAGELFF
CDR3 DNA: TGCGCCAGCAGCCCTACAGGGTACCAGAGGGCCGGGGAGCTGTTTTTT

V gene: TRBV4-3
J gene: TRBJ2-3
clone size: -
D gene: TRBD2
CDR3 length: 17
CDR3 protein: CASSLLSGMVGTDTQYF
CDR3 DNA: TGCGCCAGCAGCCTCCTGAGCGGGATGGTCGGCACAGATACGCAGTATTTT

V gene: TRBV4-2
J gene: TRBJ2-2
clone size: -
D gene: TRBD2
CDR3 length: 16
CDR3 protein: CASSQEVGGASGELFF
CDR3 DNA: TGTGCCAGCAGCCAAGAGGTGGGAGGGGCTTCGGGGGAGCTGTTTTTT

V gene: TRBV20-1
J gene: TRBJ1-5
clone size: -
D gene: TRBD1
CDR3 length: 13
CDR3 protein: CSAWTGINQPQHF
CDR3 DNA: TGCAGTGCCTGGACAGGGATCAATCAGCCCCAGCATTTT

V gene: TRBV3-1
J gene: TRBJ1-2
clone size: -
D gene: TRBD1
CDR3 length: 14
CDR3 protein: CASSQRTGSYGYTF
CDR3 DNA: TGTGCCAGCAGCCAGAGGACAGGATCTTATGGCTACACCTTC

V gene: TRBV7-9
J gene: TRBJ1-2
clone size: -
D gene: TRBD1
CDR3 length: 16
CDR3 protein: CASSARGGRGNYGYTF
CDR3 DNA: TGTGCCAGCAGCGCCAGGGGGGGCAGGGGGAACTATGGCTACACCTTC

V gene: TRBV28
J gene: TRBJ2-1
clone size: few
D gene: TRBD1
CDR3 length: 16
CDR3 protein: CASRPGGTGGYNEQFF
CDR3 DNA: TGTGCCAGCAGACCCGGAGGGACAGGGGGCTACAATGAGCAGTTCTTC